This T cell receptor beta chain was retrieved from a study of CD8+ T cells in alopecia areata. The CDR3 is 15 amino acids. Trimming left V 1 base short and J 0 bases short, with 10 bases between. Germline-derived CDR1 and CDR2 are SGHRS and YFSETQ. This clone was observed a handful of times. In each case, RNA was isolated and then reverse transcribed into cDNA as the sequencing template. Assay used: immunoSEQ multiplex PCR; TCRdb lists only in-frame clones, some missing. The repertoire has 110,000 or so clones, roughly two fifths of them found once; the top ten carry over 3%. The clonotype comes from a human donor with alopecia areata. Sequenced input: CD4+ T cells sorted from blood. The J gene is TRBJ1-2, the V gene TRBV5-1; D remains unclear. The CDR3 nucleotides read TGCGCCAGCAGCTTGCAAGGGTCTACTAACTATGGCTACACCTTC. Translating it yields CASSLQGSTNYGYTF.